This TCR beta chain was observed in a study of blood T cell repertoires in COVID-19. Study-level background: Sites in the United States, Italy and Spain provided acute and convalescent COVID-19 samples. Sample material is recorded as cDNA or gDNA derived from T cells, B-cell-depleted T cells, or PBMCs.

The CDR3 has 15 residues. V shed 5 bases, J shed 4 bases, and the junction held 7 bases outside the gene matches. The germline V gene encodes CDR1 SGHTA and CDR2 FQGTGA. As originally analysed: Nucleated cell counts were estimated from reference gene primer amplification. Repertoires were generated with immunoSEQ multiplex PCR, while TCRdb's copy carries only in-frame clones and drops some. V, J and clone size are those of that table, while D and trimming were read from the DNA. The repertoire holds 30,000 to 40,000 clones, with 91% as singletons. V is TRBV7-3 and J is TRBJ2-1; 8 nucleotides align to TRBD2. This clonotype originated in a woman older than 75 with acute or convalescent COVID-19. The sample comprised peripheral blood. The CDR3 loop is CASSVIAGRYNEQFF. Here the CDR3 DNA reads TGTGCCAGCAGCGTTATAGCGGGGCGTTACAATGAGCAGTTCTTC.